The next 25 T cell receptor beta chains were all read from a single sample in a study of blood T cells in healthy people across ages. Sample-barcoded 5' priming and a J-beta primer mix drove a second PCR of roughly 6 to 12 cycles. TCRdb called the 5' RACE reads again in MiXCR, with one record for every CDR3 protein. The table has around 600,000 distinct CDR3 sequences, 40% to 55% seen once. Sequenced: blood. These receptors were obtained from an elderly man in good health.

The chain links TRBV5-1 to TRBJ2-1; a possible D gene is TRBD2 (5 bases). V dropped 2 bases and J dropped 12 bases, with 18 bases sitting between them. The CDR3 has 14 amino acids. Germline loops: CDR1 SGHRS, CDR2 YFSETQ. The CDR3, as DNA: TGCGCCAGCAGCTTTGAGGGATCCCCTGCCACGCAGTTCTTC. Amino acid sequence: CASSFEGSPATQFF.

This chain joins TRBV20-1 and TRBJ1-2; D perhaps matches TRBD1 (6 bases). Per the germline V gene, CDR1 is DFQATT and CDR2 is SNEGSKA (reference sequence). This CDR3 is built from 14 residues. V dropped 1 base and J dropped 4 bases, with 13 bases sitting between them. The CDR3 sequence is CSARAALGGYGYTF. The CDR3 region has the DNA TGCAGTGCTAGAGCCGCCCTAGGGGGCTATGGCTACACCTTC.

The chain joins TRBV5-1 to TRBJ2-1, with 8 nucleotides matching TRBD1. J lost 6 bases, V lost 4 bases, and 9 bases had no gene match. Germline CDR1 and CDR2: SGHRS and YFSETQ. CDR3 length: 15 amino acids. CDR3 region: CASSPTGAKLNEQFF. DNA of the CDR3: TGCGCCAGCAGCCCGACAGGGGCTAAACTCAATGAGCAGTTCTTC.

CDR3 nucleotide sequence: TGTGCCAGCAGTAGGGGAAATGGGGCCAACGTCCTGACTTTC. This gives the protein CASSRGNGANVLTF. J is TRBJ2-6 and V is TRBV9, with D maybe TRBD1 (5 bases). V was clipped by 5 bases and J by 3 bases, with 9 bases between them. The CDR3 has 14 amino acids. Per the germline V gene, CDR1 is SGDLS and CDR2 is YYNGEE.

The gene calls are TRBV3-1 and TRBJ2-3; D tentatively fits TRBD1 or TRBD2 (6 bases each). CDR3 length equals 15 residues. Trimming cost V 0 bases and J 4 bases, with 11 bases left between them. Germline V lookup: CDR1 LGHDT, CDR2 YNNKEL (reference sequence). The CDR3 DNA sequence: TGTGCCAGCAGCCAAGAGGGGGGCGACGCAGATACGCAGTATTTT. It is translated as CASSQEGGDADTQYF.

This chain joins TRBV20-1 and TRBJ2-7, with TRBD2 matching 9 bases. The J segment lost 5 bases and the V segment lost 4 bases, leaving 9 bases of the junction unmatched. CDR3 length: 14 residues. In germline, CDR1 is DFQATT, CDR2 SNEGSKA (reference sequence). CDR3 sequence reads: CSAKGLAGADEQYF. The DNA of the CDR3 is TGCAGTGCTAAGGGGTTAGCGGGAGCGGACGAGCAGTACTTC.

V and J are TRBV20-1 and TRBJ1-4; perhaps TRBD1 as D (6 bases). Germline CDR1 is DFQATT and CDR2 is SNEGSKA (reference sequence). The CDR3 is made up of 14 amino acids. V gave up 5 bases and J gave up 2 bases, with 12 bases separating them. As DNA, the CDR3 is TGCAGTGCTGAGGGGGGGGACACTAATGAAAAACTGTTTTTT. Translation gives CSAEGGDTNEKLFF.

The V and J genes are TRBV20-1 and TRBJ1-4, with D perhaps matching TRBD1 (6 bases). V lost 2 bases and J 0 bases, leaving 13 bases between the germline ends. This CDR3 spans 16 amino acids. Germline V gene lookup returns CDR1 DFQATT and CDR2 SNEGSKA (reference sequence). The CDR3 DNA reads TGCAGTGCTAGATCTACAGGGTCGGCAACTAATGAAAAACTGTTTTTT. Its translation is CSARSTGSATNEKLFF.

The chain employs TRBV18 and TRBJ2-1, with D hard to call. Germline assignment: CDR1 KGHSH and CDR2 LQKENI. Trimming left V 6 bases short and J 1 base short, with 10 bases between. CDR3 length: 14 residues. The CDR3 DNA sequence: TGTGCCAGCTCCATAAGGCGTTCCTACAATGAGCAGTTCTTC. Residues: CASSIRRSYNEQFF.

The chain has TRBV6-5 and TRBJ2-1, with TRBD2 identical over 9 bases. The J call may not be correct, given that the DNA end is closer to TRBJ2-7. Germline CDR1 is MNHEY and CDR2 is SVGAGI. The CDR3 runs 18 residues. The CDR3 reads CASSYGTSRSLSYNEQYF. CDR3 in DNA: TGTGCCAGCAGTTACGGGACTAGCAGGAGTCTCTCCTACAATGAGCAGTACTTC.

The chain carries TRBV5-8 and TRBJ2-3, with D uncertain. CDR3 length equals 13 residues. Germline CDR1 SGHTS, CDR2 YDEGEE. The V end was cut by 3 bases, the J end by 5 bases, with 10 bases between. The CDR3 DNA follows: TGTGCCAGCAGCTCTAGAGAGAGAGATACGCAGTATTTT. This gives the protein CASSSRERDTQYF.

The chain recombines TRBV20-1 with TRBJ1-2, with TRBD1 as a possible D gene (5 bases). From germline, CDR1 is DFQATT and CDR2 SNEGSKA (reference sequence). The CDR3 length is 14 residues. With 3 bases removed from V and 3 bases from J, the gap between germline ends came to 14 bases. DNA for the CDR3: TGCAGTGCTAGCTCAATGGGGCGCGACTATGGCTACACCTTC. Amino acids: CSASSMGRDYGYTF.

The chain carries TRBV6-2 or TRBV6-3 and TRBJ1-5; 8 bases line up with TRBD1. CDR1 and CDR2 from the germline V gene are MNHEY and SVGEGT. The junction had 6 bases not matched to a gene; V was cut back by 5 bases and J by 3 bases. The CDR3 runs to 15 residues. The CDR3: CASSRRTGFNQPQHF. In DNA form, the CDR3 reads TGTGCCAGCAGTCGGCGGACAGGGTTCAATCAGCCCCAGCATTTT.

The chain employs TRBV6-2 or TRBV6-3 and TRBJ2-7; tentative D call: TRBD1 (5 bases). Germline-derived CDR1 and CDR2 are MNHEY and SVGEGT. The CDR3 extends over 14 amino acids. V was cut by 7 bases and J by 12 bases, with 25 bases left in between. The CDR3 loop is CASTFREFHETRYF. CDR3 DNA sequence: TGTGCCAGCACCTTCAGGGAATTCCATGAGACCCGGTACTTC.

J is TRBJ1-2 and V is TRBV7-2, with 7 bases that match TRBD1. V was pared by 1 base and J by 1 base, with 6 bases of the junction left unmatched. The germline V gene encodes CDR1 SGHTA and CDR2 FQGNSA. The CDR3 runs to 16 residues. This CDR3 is CASSLGTGVFNYGYTF. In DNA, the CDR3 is TGTGCCAGCAGCTTAGGAACAGGGGTATTTAACTATGGCTACACCTTC.

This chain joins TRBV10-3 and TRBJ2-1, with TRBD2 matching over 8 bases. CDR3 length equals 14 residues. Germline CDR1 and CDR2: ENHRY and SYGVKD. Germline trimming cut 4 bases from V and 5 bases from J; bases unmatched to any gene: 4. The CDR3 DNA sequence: TGTGCCATCAGTGCCGGGAGGGGTAACAATGAGCAGTTCTTC. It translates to CAISAGRGNNEQFF.

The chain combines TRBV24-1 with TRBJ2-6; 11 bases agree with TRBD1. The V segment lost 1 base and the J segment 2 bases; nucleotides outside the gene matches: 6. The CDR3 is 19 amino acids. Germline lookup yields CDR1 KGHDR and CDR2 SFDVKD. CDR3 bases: TGTGCCACCAGTGATTTCCCCGGACAGGGGGCGCCTGGGGCCAACGTCCTGACTTTC. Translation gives CATSDFPGQGAPGANVLTF.

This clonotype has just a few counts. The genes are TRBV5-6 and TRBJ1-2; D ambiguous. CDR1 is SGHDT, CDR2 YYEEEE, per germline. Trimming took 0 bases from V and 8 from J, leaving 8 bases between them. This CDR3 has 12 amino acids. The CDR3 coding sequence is TGTGCCAGCAGCTTGGTTGCATCCGGCTACACCTTC. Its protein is CASSLVASGYTF.

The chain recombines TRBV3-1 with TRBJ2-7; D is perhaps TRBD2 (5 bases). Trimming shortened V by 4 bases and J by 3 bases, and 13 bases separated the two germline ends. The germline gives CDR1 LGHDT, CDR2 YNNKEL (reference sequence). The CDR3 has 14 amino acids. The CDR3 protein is CASSPPAGHYEQYF. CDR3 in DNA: TGTGCCAGCAGCCCCCCTGCGGGCCACTACGAGCAGTACTTC.

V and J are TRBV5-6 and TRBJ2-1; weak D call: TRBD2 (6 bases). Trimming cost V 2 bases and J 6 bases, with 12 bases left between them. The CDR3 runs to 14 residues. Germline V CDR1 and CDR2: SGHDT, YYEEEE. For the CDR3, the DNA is TGTGCCAGCAGCTTACATCTGGGGGGCAATGAGCAGTTCTTC. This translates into CASSLHLGGNEQFF. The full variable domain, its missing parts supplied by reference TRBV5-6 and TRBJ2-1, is DAGVTQSPTHLIKTRGQQVTLRCSPKSGHDTVSWYQQALGQGPQFIFQYYEEEERQRGNFPDRFSGHQFPNYSSELNVNALLLGDSALYLCASSLHLGGNEQFFGPGTRLTVL.

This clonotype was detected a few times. The CDR3: CASSLAALNGHNEQFF. CDR3 bases: TGTGCCAGCAGCTTAGCCGCCCTAAACGGGCACAATGAGCAGTTCTTC. The chain links TRBV7-9 to TRBJ2-1; D unresolved. The germline CDR1 and CDR2 sequences are SEHNR and FQNEAQ (reference sequence). Trimming took off 0 bases at V and 5 bases at J, with 14 bases between the two ends. The CDR3 is 16 residues long.

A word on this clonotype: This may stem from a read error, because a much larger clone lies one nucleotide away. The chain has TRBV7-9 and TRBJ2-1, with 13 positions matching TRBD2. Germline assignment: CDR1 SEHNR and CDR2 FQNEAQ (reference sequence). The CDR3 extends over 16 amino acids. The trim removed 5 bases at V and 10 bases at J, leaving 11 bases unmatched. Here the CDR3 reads CASSKWTSGSSYEQFF. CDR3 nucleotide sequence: TGTGCCAGCAGCAAATGGACTAGCGGGAGTAGTTACGAGCAGTTCTTC.

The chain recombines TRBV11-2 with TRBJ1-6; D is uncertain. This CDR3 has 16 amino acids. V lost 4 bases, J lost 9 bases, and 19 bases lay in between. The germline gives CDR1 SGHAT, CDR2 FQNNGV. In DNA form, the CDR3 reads TGTGCCAGCAGCTCGTATTCATGGGCCACGGGTTCACCCCTCCACTTT. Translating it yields CASSSYSWATGSPLHF.

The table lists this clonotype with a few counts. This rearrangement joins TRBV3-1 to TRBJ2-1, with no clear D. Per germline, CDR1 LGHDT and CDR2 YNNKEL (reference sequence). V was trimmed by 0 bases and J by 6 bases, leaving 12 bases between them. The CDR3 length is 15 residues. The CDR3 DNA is TGTGCCAGCAGCCAAGATAAGGGTTTGAGCAATGAGCAGTTCTTC. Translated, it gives CASSQDKGLSNEQFF.

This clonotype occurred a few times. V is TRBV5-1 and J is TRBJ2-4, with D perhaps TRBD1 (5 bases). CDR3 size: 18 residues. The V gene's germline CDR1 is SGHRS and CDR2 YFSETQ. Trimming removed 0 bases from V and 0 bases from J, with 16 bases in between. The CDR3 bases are TGCGCCAGCAGCTTGGGTCAGGGCTCCATCCTAGCCAAAAACATTCAGTACTTC. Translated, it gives CASSLGQGSILAKNIQYF.